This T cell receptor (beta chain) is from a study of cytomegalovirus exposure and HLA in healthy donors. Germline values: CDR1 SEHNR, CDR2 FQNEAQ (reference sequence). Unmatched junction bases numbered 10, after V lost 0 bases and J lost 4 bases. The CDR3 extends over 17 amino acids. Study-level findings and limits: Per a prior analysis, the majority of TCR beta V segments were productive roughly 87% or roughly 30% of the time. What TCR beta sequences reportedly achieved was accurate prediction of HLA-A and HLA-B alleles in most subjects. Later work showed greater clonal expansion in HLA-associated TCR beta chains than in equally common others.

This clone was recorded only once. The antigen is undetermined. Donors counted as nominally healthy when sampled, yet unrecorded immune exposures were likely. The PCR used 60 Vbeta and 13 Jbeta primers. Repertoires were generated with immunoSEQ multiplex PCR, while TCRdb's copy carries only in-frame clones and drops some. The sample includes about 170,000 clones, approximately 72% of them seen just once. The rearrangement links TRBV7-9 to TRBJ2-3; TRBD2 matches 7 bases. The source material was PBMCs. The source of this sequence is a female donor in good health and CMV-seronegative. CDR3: CASSLAASGDLADTQYF. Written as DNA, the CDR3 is TGTGCCAGCAGCTTAGCGGCTAGCGGAGATTTAGCAGATACGCAGTATTTT.